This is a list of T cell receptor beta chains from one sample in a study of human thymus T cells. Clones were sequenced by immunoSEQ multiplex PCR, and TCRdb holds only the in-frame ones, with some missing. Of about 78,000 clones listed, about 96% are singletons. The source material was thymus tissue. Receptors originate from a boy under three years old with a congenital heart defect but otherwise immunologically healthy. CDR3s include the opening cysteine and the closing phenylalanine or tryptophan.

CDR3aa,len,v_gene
CAVKTGGFSYEQYF,14,TRBV10-3
CASSQCLRWGQQINQPQHF,19,TRBV23-1
CASSLAQGVFNEAFF,15,TRBV7-9
CASSSLESDSGGSYNEQFF,19,TRBV7-6
CASSLEEFSGANVLTF,16,TRBV7-2
CASSVGPGLKRQYF,14,TRBV9
CASSYRTGQGRDTQYF,16,TRBV5-1
CASSPLPPPGQETQYF,16,TRBV5-1
CASRASQWGYEQYF,14,TRBV6-1
CASSRDGRVKEKLFF,15,TRBV5-1
CASSFRRDSPYF,12,TRBV5-8
CASSPGRILPPLYGYTF,17,TRBV7-2
CASSDRDSYEQYF,13,TRBV5-1
CATSRDPRYNEQFF,14,TRBV15
CASSEGHSNQPQHF,14,TRBV2
CASRGTSGTDGEQFF,15,TRBV2
CSVEAVQGDCTDTQYF,16,TRBV29-1
CASSFRDRGSGKRETQYF,18,TRBV5-1
CASSLDLVIKEAFF,14,TRBV11-2
CARGTSGTAYNEQFF,15,TRBV25-1
CASRSTGTGGYTEAFF,16,TRBV12-2
CASSGSWYNEQFF,13,TRBV19
CASSLGTSGDHGQFF,15,TRBV27
CASSQSVTTPPPEQYF,16,TRBV4-1
CASSPRGFNNEQFF,14,TRBV18
CAISESGEPLLRGDF,15,TRBV10-3
CASSQARWLAGWTYEQYF,18,TRBV4-2
CASSPRDREGTQYF,14,TRBV28
CASSPGTGGAGANVLTF,17,TRBV2
CASSLDYGGGVPKNIQYF,18,TRBV28
CASSPRNIQYF,11,TRBV9
CASSLRSMDRLNNEQFF,17,TRBV5-4
CASSSISHTQGRGYTF,16,TRBV5-1
CASSHWSFSDQETQYF,16,TRBV19
CASSVQPGQGYFGTKNIQYF,20,TRBV19
CASSWRTGNQPQHF,14,TRBV6-1
CASKGGSLPEKLFF,14,TRBV4-2
CASTEGGGGTQYF,13,TRBV6-5
CASSPRSGETQYF,13,TRBV7-2
CASSLGTEANTEAFF,15,TRBV13
CASSDPGQGGGGYTF,15,TRBV10-2
CASSVANTEQYF,12,TRBV6-1
CATRQGHNSPLHF,13,TRBV10-3
CAAGWVQSHKGQGTEAFF,18,TRBV10-3
CAPRPRVSSYEQYF,14,TRBV5-4
CASSQLLLAGGPYEQYF,17,TRBV14
CASSLLTRRVKTGDPGELFF,20,TRBV13
CASSPDRDYGYTF,13,TRBV18
CASNPHSGGYEQYF,14,TRBV5-1
CASSFCPSGSQYEQYF,16,TRBV28
CASSVLTGGAGYTF,14,TRBV9
CASSWGRETQYF,12,TRBV7-2
CASSPQLNTEAFF,13,TRBV4-1
CASSQEPGFHANTGELFF,18,TRBV4-3
CASSQDDGTGYSPLHF,16,TRBV4-1
CASSRDQETQYF,12,TRBV5-4
CASSPYREMNTEAFF,15,TRBV4-3